These 10 T cell receptor beta chains share one sample of origin, sequenced in a study of beta chain features in type 1 diabetes. Reverse transcribing all isolated RNA meant expressed TCRB transcripts were sequenced. Assay: immunoSEQ multiplex PCR; the TCRdb copy retains only in-frame clones and omits some. The table lists roughly 300,000 clones, roughly 15% of them singletons. The sample was central memory CD4+ T cells from blood. All receptors derive from a young man in good health.

The chain links TRBV7-2 to TRBJ2-7, with 7 bases identical to TRBD2. Germline loops: CDR1 SGHTA, CDR2 FQGNSA. J gave up 3 bases and V 3 bases, and 8 bases lay outside the gene matches. This CDR3 has 15 amino acids. The CDR3 reads CASSFQAGSLYEQYF. In DNA, the CDR3 is TGTGCCAGCAGCTTTCAAGCGGGGTCTCTCTACGAGCAGTACTTC.

The chain employs TRBV5-8 and TRBJ2-3, with 11 bases that match TRBD2. Looked up from germline, CDR1 is SGHTS and CDR2 is YDEGEE. This CDR3 has 16 residues. The ends lost 0 bases at V and 4 bases at J; junction bases unmatched: 4. As DNA, the CDR3 is TGTGCCAGCAGCTTGGCAGCTAGCGGGAGGCCAGATACGCAGTATTTT. Translation gives CASSLAASGRPDTQYF.

This chain connects TRBV23-1 to TRBJ2-1; 8 positions match TRBD1. TRBV23-1 is treated as an ORF (open reading frame) with a function not yet certain. CDR3 length: 18 amino acids. V dropped 7 bases and J dropped 2; count of bases not matched to a gene: 16. This CDR3 is CASTPLFSGQGPYNEQFF. The CDR3 DNA reads as TGCGCCAGCACCCCCCTTTTTTCTGGACAGGGCCCCTACAATGAGCAGTTCTTC.

The chain recombines TRBV28 with TRBJ2-5, with TRBD2 identical over 13 bases. Trimming at V came to 4 bases and at J to 1 base, leaving 6 bases not matched to a gene. This CDR3 comprises 17 residues. Germline-derived CDR1 and CDR2 are MDHEN and SYDVKM. The CDR3 sequence is CASSSSGTSGTQETQYF. The CDR3 DNA reads as TGTGCCAGCAGTTCGTCCGGGACTAGCGGGACCCAAGAGACCCAGTACTTC.

V gene TRBV30 combines with J gene TRBJ1-1, with a weak D call TRBD1 (6 bases). CDR3 size: 11 residues. Trimming stripped 7 bases from V and 6 bases from J, with 12 bases between. Germline V gives CDR1 GTSNPN, CDR2 SVGIG (reference sequence). The CDR3 here is CAFRGTPEAFF. The DNA for the CDR3 is TGTGCCTTCCGGGGGACACCTGAAGCTTTCTTT.

The genes are TRBV2 and TRBJ1-5, with D possibly being TRBD1 (6 bases). The germline V gene encodes CDR1 SNHLY and CDR2 FYNNEI. V was cut by 8 bases and J by 7 bases, with 15 bases left in between. The CDR3 spans 13 residues. The CDR3 loop is CASVLGGGQPQHF. The CDR3 region has the DNA TGTGCCAGCGTTTTGGGGGGCGGGCAGCCCCAGCATTTT.

This clone was seen more than once but under ten times. The chain recombines TRBV19 with TRBJ2-2, with 12 bases fitting TRBD2. The CDR3 spans 18 residues. The junction had 15 bases not matched to a gene; V was cut back by 7 bases and J by 6 bases. Germline V gene sequence: CDR1 LNHDA, CDR2 SQIVND (reference sequence). The CDR3 nucleotides read TGTGCCAGTATGCCCCGAACTAGCGGGGGGAAGAGGGCCGGGGAGCTGTTTTTT. Residues: CASMPRTSGGKRAGELFF.

This clone was seen more than once but under ten times. The V gene is TRBV13, the J gene TRBJ2-5; D possibly uses TRBD1 or TRBD2 (5 bases each). The length of the CDR3 is 19 residues. Germline V gene lookup returns CDR1 PRHDT and CDR2 FYEKMQ (reference sequence). Trimming cost V 4 bases and J 4 bases, with 28 bases left between them. The CDR3 DNA reads as TGTGCCAGCAGCTCACCTCATACGGCCGGGGCCCTTGGGGGAGAGACCCAGTACTTC. Translation gives CASSSPHTAGALGGETQYF.

This sequence joins TRBV7-2 and TRBJ2-3, with 7 positions matching TRBD2. The CDR3 contains 19 residues. V was clipped by 1 base and J by 0 bases; unmatched bases: 13. Germline V gives CDR1 SGHTA, CDR2 FQGNSA. CDR3 sequence reads: CASSLGWLAVITSTDTQYF. The CDR3 bases are TGTGCCAGCAGCTTAGGTTGGCTAGCGGTCATAACTAGCACAGATACGCAGTATTTT.

This clone was detected a few times. The genes are TRBV23-1 and TRBJ1-4; TRBD1 might be the D (5 bases). TRBV23-1 is an ORF; its function is uncertain. The CDR3 consists of 19 residues. V gave up 2 bases and J gave up 0 bases, with 19 bases separating them. The CDR3 protein is CASSQILGASSATNEKLFF. Written as DNA, the CDR3 is TGCGCCAGCAGTCAAATTCTCGGGGCGTCCTCGGCAACTAATGAAAAACTGTTTTTT.